These 20 T cell receptor beta chains share one sample of origin, sequenced in a study of CD8+CD57+ T cells in acquired aplastic anemia. Using genomic DNA as the template, TCR beta VDJ and CDR3 profiling was carried out. TCRdb analysed the reads with MiXCR anew, one entry per CDR3 protein. The sample holds around 250,000 distinct CDR3 sequences, around 60% seen once. Material for sequencing was sorted CD4+, CD8+, or CD8+CD57+ T cells (not recorded which) from PBMCs. The receptors stem from a human donor with severe aplastic anemia or a healthy control (not recorded which).

The genes are TRBV7-9 and TRBJ2-1; 7 positions match TRBD2. Germline CDR1 reads SEHNR; CDR2 reads FQNEAQ (reference sequence). V lost 2 bases and J lost 3; bases outside the gene matches: 7. The CDR3 covers 16 residues. CDR3 in DNA: TGTGCCAGCAGCTTATACGGGGGGTCCTACTACAATGAGCAGTTCTTC. Amino acids: CASSLYGGSYYNEQFF.

Note on this clonotype: A read error may produce the germline difference seen at one junction end. The V gene is TRBV10-3, the J gene TRBJ2-7; no clear D. CDR3 length: 13 residues. Germline-derived CDR1 and CDR2 are ENHRY and SYGVKD. Here the CDR3 reads CASSEAGPEEQYF. The CDR3 DNA reads TGTGCCAGCAGTGAAGCCGGGCCTGAGGAGCAGTACTTC.

This chain connects TRBV19 to TRBJ1-1, with D possibly being TRBD1 (6 bases). Germline V gene data show CDR1 as LNHDA and CDR2 as SQIVND (reference sequence). The CDR3 consists of 16 residues. Trimming took off 7 bases at V and 0 bases at J, with 18 bases between the two ends. Here the CDR3 DNA reads TGTGCCAGTAATCCCGGGACACCTCTCATGAACACTGAAGCTTTCTTT. Its translation: CASNPGTPLMNTEAFF. The full variable domain, its missing parts supplied by reference TRBV19 and TRBJ1-1, is DGGITQSPKYLFRKEGQNVTLSCEQNLNHDAMYWYRQDPGQGLRLIYYSQIVNDFQKGDIAEGYSVSREKKESFPLTVTSAQKNPTAFYLCASNPGTPLMNTEAFFGQGTRLTVV.

The V and J genes are TRBV20-1 and TRBJ2-1; D may match TRBD1 or TRBD2 (6 bases each). Trimming removed 3 bases from V and 0 bases from J, with 15 bases in between. Germline CDR1 DFQATT, CDR2 SNEGSKA (reference sequence). The length of the CDR3 is 16 residues. The CDR3 bases are TGCAGTGCTAGGAGGGGGGCGGGGAGCTCCTACAATGAGCAGTTCTTC. Translation gives CSARRGAGSSYNEQFF.

This chain uses TRBV12-3 or TRBV12-4 with TRBJ2-7; TRBD1 matches 9 bases. The V segment lost 6 bases and the J segment 7 bases; nucleotides outside the gene matches: 13. The CDR3 extends over 15 amino acids. CDR3 in amino acids: CASSPFPGQGEEQYF. Written as DNA, the CDR3 is TGTGCCAGCAGCCCATTTCCGGGACAGGGCGAGGAGCAGTACTTC.

The chain links TRBV5-5 to TRBJ2-2; 9 bases are a match to TRBD1. Looked up from germline, CDR1 is SGHKS and CDR2 is YYEKEE (reference sequence). The CDR3 is made up of 15 amino acids. V trimming: 4 bases; J trimming: 7 bases; junction bases outside the gene matches: 8. The CDR3 is CASSRPGTGFGELFF. The CDR3 coding sequence is TGTGCCAGCAGCCGTCCCGGGACAGGGTTCGGGGAGCTGTTTTTT.

This clonotype has just one count. This rearrangement joins TRBV2 to TRBJ1-5; the D is unclear. Germline CDR1 is SNHLY and CDR2 is FYNNEI. The CDR3 totals 15 residues. The V end lost 6 bases, the J end lost 0 bases, and 12 bases lay between the germline ends. The DNA for the CDR3 is TGTGCCAGCAGGGAGAACACCTTTAGCAATCAGCCCCAGCATTTT. It codes for CASRENTFSNQPQHF.

A remark on this clonotype: The junction differs from germline at one of its ends, possibly a read error. The J gene is TRBJ1-3, the V gene TRBV10-2; TRBD1 might be the D (5 bases). Germline V gene sequence: CDR1 WSHSY, CDR2 SAAADI. CDR3 length equals 17 residues. DNA for the CDR3: TGTGCCAGCTCACCTCTCGGGGCCGCACCCCCTGGAAACACCATATATTTT. Translated, it gives CASSPLGAAPPGNTIYF.

This clonotype was detected ten times or more. J is TRBJ2-1 and V is TRBV10-3, with 8 nucleotides matching TRBD2. V shed 0 bases, J shed 3 bases, and the junction held 10 bases outside the gene matches. Germline lookup yields CDR1 ENHRY and CDR2 SYGVKD. The CDR3 covers 18 residues. The DNA for the CDR3 is TGTGCCATCAGTGAGTCGGTGGCGGGGGGATCCCTCTACAATGAGCAGTTCTTC. Its protein is CAISESVAGGSLYNEQFF.

In this sample, this clonotype turned up a few times. The chain is built from TRBV2 and TRBJ2-7; the D gene is possibly TRBD1 (5 bases). Germline V gene sequence: CDR1 SNHLY, CDR2 FYNNEI. Trimming stripped 9 bases from V and 4 bases from J, with 10 bases between. There are 11 residues in the CDR3. The CDR3 reads CASRTGYEQYF. The CDR3 DNA reads as TGTGCCAGTCGAACAGGTTACGAGCAGTACTTC.

The genes are TRBV6-6 and TRBJ2-7; D might be TRBD2 (5 bases). The CDR3 runs 13 residues. The V end lost 4 bases, the J end lost 2 bases, and 9 bases lay between the germline ends. Germline lookup yields CDR1 MNHNY and CDR2 SVGAGI (reference sequence). The CDR3 region is CASSFGLPYEQYF. The CDR3 region has the DNA TGTGCCAGCAGTTTCGGACTGCCCTACGAGCAGTACTTC.

Ten or more counts support this clonotype. The chain has TRBV19 and TRBJ1-6; 11 bases match TRBD1. Germline assignment: CDR1 LNHDA and CDR2 SQIVND (reference sequence). The junction had 7 bases not matched to a gene; V was cut back by 1 base and J by 8 bases. The length of the CDR3 is 17 residues. DNA of the CDR3: TGTGCCAGTAGTATAGCTGGACAGGGGGCATCCCATTCACCCCTCCACTTT. Translating it yields CASSIAGQGASHSPLHF.

The J gene is TRBJ1-2, the V gene TRBV6-4, with unresolved D. Germline V lookup: CDR1 MRHNA, CDR2 SNTAGT. With 0 bases removed from V and 4 bases from J, the gap between germline ends came to 12 bases. The CDR3 extends over 15 amino acids. This CDR3 is CASSDSGEGGYGYTF. The CDR3, as DNA: TGTGCCAGCAGTGACTCTGGGGAGGGAGGCTATGGCTACACCTTC.

A word on this clonotype: The junction differs from germline at one of its ends, possibly a read error. The V gene is TRBV10-3, the J gene TRBJ2-5, with D unclear. The CDR3 loop spans 16 amino acids. From germline, CDR1 is ENHRY and CDR2 SYGVKD. CDR3 DNA: TGTGCCATCAGTGAGTCGAGGCTAGTTGCGCAAGAGACCCAGCACTTC. Protein product: CAISESRLVAQETQHF.

The chain has TRBV27 and TRBJ2-7; TRBD1 agrees at 7 bases. The CDR3 loop spans 15 amino acids. Per the germline V gene, CDR1 is MNHEY and CDR2 is SMNVEV (reference sequence). The trim removed 2 bases at V and 2 bases at J, leaving 6 bases unmatched. The CDR3 loop is CASSLEYDRAYEQYF. The CDR3 coding sequence is TGTGCCAGCAGTTTAGAGTACGACAGGGCCTACGAGCAGTACTTC.

The chain combines TRBV5-1 with TRBJ2-3; 9 bases fit TRBD2. The CDR3 has 16 amino acids. Germline-derived CDR1 and CDR2 are SGHRS and YFSETQ. With 0 bases clipped from V and 2 bases from J, the junction kept 4 bases outside the gene matches. Here the CDR3 DNA reads TGCGCCAGCAGCTTGGTGGCGGGGGGGAACACAGATACGCAGTATTTT. This translates into CASSLVAGGNTDTQYF.

The chain has TRBV20-1 and TRBJ2-3, with D perhaps TRBD1 or TRBD2 (5 bases each). The CDR3 loop spans 15 amino acids. V gave up 0 bases and J gave up 2 bases, with 12 bases separating them. From germline, CDR1 is DFQATT and CDR2 SNEGSKA (reference sequence). CDR3 sequence reads: CSARDLGEITDTQYF. The CDR3 coding sequence is TGCAGTGCTAGAGATCTGGGGGAGATCACAGATACGCAGTATTTT.

To note about this clonotype: No conserved phenylalanine or tryptophan ends this CDR3, so it is likely a read error. It is unclear where the CDR3 begins or ends on the DNA, so no DNA is shown, and the CDR3 is as TCRdb lists it. The gene calls are TRBV5-1 and TRBJ2-3; the DNA was not compared with TRBD1, the D call given in the table. A total of 11 residues make up the CDR3, ends included. Germline lookup yields CDR1 SGHRS and CDR2 YFSETQ. CDR3 in amino acids: CASSLWDEANY.

The chain uses TRBV29-1 and TRBJ1-1; unclear D gene. The CDR3 loop spans 11 amino acids. V lost 3 bases to trimming and J lost 8 bases, with 10 bases between them. The V gene's germline CDR1 is SQVTM and CDR2 ANQGSEA. CDR3 loop: CSVDSVREAFF. CDR3 sequence (DNA): TGCAGCGTTGATTCCGTTCGGGAAGCTTTCTTT.

This chain connects TRBV19 to TRBJ1-6; 9 bases align to TRBD1. The V gene end was trimmed by 9 bases and the J gene end by 10 bases; junction bases not matched to a gene: 13. This CDR3 is 15 amino acids long. Germline lookup yields CDR1 LNHDA and CDR2 SQIVND (reference sequence). As DNA, the CDR3 is TGTGCCAGCAGCGATCAAACAGGGGGCCGGTCACCCCTCCACTTT. Translating it yields CASSDQTGGRSPLHF.